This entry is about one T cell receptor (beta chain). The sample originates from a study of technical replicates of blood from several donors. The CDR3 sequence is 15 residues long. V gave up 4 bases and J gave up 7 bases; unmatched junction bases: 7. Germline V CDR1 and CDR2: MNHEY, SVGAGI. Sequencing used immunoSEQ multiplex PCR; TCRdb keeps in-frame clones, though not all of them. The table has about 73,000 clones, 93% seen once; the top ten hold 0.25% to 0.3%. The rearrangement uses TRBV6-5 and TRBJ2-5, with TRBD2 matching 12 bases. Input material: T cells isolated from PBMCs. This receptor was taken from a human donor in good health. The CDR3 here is CASSSLAGGGGTQYF. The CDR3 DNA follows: TGTGCCAGCAGTTCACTAGCGGGAGGAGGGGGGACCCAGTACTTC.